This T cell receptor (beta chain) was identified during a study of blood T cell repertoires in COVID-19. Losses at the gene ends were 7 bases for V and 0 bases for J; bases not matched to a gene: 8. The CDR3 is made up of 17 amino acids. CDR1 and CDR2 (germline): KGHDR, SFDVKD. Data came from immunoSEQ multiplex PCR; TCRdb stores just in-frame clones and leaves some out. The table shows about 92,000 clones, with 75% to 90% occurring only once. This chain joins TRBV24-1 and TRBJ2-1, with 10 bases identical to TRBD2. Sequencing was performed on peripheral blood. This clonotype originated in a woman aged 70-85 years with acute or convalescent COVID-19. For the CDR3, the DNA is TGTGCCACCAGGGGACTAGCGCCTCTCAGCTCCTACAATGAGCAGTTCTTC. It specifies CATRGLAPLSSYNEQFF.